This T cell receptor (beta chain) derives from a study of T cell responses to AZD1222 COVID-19 vaccine. Assay used: immunoSEQ multiplex PCR; TCRdb lists only in-frame clones, some missing. The sample records some 120,000 clones, about 94% being singletons. This specimen was peripheral blood, taken on day 0 of AZD1222 vaccination. The receptor was isolated from an adult in good health.

In DNA form, the CDR3 reads TGTGCCAGTAGTATCCCACCGGTTGGATTGGCTTTCTTT. It encodes CASSIPPVGLAFF. The chain employs TRBV19 and TRBJ1-1; D not certain. Germline V CDR1 and CDR2: LNHDA, SQIVND (reference sequence). The length of the CDR3 is 13 residues. V was pared by 3 bases and J by 11 bases, with 16 bases between.